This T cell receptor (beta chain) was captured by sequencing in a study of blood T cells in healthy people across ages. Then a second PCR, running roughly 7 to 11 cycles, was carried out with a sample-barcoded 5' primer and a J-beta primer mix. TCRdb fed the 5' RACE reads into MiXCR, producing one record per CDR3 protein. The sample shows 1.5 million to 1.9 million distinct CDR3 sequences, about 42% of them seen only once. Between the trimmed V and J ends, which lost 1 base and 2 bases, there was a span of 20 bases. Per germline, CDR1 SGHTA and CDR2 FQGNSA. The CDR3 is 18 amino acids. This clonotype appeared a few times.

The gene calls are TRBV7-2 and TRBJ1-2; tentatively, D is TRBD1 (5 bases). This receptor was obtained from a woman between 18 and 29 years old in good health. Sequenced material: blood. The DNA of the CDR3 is TGTGCCAGCAGCTTAGGTCCCTCTTCGGGACTTAGAAACTATGGCTACACCTTC. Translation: CASSLGPSSGLRNYGYTF.